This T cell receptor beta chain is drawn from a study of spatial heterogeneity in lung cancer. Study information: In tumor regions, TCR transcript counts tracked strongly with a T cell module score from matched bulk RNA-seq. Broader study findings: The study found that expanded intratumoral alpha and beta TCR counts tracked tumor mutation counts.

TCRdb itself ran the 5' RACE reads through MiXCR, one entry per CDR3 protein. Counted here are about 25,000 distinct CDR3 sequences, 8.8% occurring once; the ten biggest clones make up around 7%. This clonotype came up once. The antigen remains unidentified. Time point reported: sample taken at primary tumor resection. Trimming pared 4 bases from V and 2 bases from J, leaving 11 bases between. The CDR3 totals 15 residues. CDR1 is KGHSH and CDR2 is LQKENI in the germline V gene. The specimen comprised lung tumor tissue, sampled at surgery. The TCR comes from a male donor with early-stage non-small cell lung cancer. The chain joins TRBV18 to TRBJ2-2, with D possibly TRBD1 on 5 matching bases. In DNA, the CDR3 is TGTGCCAGCTCACTCGGACACCACAACACCGGGGAGCTGTTTTTT. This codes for CASSLGHHNTGELFF.